This T cell receptor (beta chain) was recorded in a study of cytomegalovirus exposure and HLA in healthy donors. CDR1 is SGHTA, CDR2 FQGTGA, per germline. The junction had 11 bases not matched to a gene; V was cut back by 4 bases and J by 1 base. The CDR3 runs 18 residues. Broader study findings: It was confirmed in vitro that a few of the CMV-associated chains were specific for CMV antigens. There were about 160 TCR beta chains listed as cytomegalovirus-associated. It was taken for granted in presence/absence analyses that sequencing depth across donors was roughly uniform. Some highly shared sequence variants likely arose as a pipeline artifact.

Points on this clone: What it binds is not known.

Researchers ran the PCR with 60 Vbeta and 13 Jbeta primers. Method: immunoSEQ multiplex PCR; TCRdb's copy keeps in-frame clones and lacks some. The sample holds 150,000 or so clones, roughly 78% seen once. What was sequenced was PBMCs. The chain has TRBV7-3 and TRBJ2-3; 10 positions match TRBD2. This TCR was sampled from a man aged 35-49 years in good health and CMV-seropositive. CDR3 coding DNA: TGTGCCAGCAGCTCAAAGGGGGACCTAGCGGGGGGCACAGATACGCAGTATTTT. Residues: CASSSKGDLAGGTDTQYF.